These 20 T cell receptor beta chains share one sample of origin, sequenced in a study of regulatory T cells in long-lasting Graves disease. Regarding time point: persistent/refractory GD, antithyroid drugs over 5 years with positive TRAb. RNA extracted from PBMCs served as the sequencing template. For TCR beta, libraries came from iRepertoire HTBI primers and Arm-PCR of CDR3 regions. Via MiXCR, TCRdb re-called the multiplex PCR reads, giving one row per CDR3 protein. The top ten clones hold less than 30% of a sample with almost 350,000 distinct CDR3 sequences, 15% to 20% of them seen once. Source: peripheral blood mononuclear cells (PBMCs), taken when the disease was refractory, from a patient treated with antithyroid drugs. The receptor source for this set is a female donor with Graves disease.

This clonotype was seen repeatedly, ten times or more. CDR3 region: CASSRTGTRRLVETQYF. The DNA of the CDR3 is TGTGCCAGCAGCCGGACCGGGACACGGAGATTGGTGGAGACCCAGTACTTC. V gene TRBV7-9 combines with J gene TRBJ2-5, with D tentatively TRBD1 (6 bases). The V gene lost 5 bases and the J gene lost 5 bases, with 24 bases spanning the gap. This CDR3 spans 17 amino acids. The germline CDR1 and CDR2 sequences are SEHNR and FQNEAQ (reference sequence).

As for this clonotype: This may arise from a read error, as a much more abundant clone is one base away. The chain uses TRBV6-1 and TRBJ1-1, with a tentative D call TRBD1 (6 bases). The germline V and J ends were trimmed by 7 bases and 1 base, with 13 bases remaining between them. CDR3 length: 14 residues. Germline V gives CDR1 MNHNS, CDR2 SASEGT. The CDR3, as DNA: TGTGCCAGCATTCAGGGACACAGGAACACTGAAGCTTTCTTT. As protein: CASIQGHRNTEAFF.

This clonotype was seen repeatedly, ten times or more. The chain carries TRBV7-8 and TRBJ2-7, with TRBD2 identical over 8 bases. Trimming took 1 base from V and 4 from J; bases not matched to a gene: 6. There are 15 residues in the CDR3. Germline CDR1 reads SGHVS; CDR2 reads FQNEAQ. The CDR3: CASSLVQGLAYEQYF. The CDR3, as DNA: TGTGCCAGCAGCTTAGTTCAAGGACTAGCTTACGAGCAGTACTTC.

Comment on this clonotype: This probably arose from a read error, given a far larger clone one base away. Here the CDR3 reads CASRGVGGEEIQYF. The CDR3 region has the DNA TGTGCCAGCAGAGGAGTAGGGGGTGAGGAGATCCAGTACTTC. V usage is TRBV11-2 and J usage is TRBJ2-5; the D gene is possibly TRBD1 (6 bases). The CDR3 is 14 amino acids. CDR1 and CDR2 (germline): SGHAT, FQNNGV.

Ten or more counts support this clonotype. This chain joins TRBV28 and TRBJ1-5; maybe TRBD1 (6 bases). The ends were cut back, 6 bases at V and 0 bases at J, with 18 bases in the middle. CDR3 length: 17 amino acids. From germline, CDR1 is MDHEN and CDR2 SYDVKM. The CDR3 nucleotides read TGTGCCAGCAGGCTCTCGGGCAGGGGCGATAGCAATCAGCCCCAGCATTTT. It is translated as CASRLSGRGDSNQPQHF.

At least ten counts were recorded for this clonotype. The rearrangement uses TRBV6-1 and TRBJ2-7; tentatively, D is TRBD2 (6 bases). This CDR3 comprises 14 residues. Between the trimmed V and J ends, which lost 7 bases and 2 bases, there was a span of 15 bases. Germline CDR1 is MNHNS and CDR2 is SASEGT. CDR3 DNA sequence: TGTGCCAGCACTAGAGGGACGGGAGCCTACGAGCAGTACTTC. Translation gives CASTRGTGAYEQYF.

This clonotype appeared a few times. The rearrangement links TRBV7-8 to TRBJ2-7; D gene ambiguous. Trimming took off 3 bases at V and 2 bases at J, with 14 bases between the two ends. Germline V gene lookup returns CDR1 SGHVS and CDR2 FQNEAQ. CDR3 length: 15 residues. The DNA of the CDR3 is TGTGCCAGCAGCTTGAGAAGGATCCCCACCTACGAGCAGTACTTC. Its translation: CASSLRRIPTYEQYF.

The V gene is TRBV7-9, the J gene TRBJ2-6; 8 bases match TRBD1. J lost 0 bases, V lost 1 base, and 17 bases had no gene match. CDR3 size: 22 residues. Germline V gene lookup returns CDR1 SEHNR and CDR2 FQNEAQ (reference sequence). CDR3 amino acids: CASSLEGQAFPILSSGANVLTF. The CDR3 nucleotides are TGTGCCAGCAGCTTAGAGGGACAGGCGTTCCCCATATTGAGCTCTGGGGCCAACGTCCTGACTTTC.

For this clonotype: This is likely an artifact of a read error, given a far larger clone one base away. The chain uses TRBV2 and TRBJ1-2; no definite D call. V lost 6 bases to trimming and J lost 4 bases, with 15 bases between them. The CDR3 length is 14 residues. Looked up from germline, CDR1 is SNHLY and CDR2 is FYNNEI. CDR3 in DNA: TGTGCCAGCAGCAGAGATACCAGTGGCTATGGCTACACCTTC. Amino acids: CASSRDTSGYGYTF.

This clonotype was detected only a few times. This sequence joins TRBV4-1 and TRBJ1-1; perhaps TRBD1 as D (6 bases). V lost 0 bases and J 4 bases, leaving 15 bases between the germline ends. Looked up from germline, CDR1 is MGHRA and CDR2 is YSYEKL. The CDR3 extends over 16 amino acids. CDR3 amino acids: CASSQDPPGTLTEAFF. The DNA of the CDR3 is TGCGCCAGCAGCCAAGATCCGCCCGGGACACTCACTGAAGCTTTCTTT.

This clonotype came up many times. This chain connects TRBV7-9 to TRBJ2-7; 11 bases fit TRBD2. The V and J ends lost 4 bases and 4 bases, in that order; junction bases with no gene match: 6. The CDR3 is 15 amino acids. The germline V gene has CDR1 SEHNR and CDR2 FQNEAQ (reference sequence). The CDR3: CASSYGTSGGYEQYF. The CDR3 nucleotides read TGTGCCAGCAGCTACGGGACTAGCGGCGGTTACGAGCAGTACTTC.

In DNA, the CDR3 is TGTGCCAGCAGTTCCGGACAGGGGGCGGAAGAGCAGTACTTC. Its protein is CASSSGQGAEEQYF. The rearrangement joins TRBV2 to TRBJ2-7; TRBD1 matches 11 bases. The germline gives CDR1 SNHLY, CDR2 FYNNEI. V dropped 5 bases and J dropped 7; count of bases not matched to a gene: 7. The CDR3 runs 14 residues. The entire variable domain, with the rest obtained from reference TRBV2 and TRBJ2-7, is as follows: EPEVTQTPSHQVTQMGQEVILRCVPISNHLYFYWYRQILGQKVEFLVSFYNNEISEKSEIFDDQFSVERPDGSNFTLKIRSTKLEDSAMYFCASSSGQGAEEQYFGPGTRLTVT.

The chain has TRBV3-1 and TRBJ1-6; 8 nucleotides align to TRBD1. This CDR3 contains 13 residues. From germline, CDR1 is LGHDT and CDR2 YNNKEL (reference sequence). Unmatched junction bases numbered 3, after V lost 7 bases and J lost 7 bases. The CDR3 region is CASTRQGNSPLHF. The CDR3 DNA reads TGTGCCAGCACCCGACAGGGGAATTCACCCCTCCACTTT.

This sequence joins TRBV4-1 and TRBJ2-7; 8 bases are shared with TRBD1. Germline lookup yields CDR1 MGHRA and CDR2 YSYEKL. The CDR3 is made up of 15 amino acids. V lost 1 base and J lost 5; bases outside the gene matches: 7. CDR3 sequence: CASSQGTGLADEQYF. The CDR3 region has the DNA TGCGCCAGCAGCCAAGGGACAGGGCTAGCCGACGAGCAGTACTTC.

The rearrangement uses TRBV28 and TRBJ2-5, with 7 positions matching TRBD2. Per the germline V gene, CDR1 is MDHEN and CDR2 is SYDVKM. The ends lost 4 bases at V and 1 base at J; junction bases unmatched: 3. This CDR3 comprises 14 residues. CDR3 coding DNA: TGTGCCAGCAGTTCAAGACTAGCCCAAGAGACCCAGTACTTC. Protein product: CASSSRLAQETQYF.

CDR3 DNA: TGTGCCAGCAGCTTGGTACTAGCATCCGAGCAGTACTTC. It encodes CASSLVLASEQYF. V gene TRBV7-9 combines with J gene TRBJ2-7; tentatively, D is TRBD2 (6 bases). Germline V gene sequence: CDR1 SEHNR, CDR2 FQNEAQ (reference sequence). Trimming cost V 3 bases and J 6 bases, with 12 bases left between them. The CDR3 sequence is 13 residues long. The complete variable domain, with remaining parts taken from reference TRBV7-9 and TRBJ2-7, reads DTGVSQNPRHKITKRGQNVTFRCDPISEHNRLYWYRQTLGQGPEFLTYFQNEAQLEKSRLLSDRFSAERPKGSFSTLEIQRTEQGDSAMYLCASSLVLASEQYFGPGTRLTVT.

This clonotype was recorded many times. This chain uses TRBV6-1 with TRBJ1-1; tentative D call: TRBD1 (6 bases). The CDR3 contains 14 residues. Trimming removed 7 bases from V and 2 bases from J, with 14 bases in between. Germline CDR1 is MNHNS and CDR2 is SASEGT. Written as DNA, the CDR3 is TGTGCCAGCACCTTAGGAGGGGGAAACACTGAAGCTTTCTTT. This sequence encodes CASTLGGGNTEAFF.

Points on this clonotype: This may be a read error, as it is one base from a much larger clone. CDR3 nucleotide sequence: TGTGTCAGCAGTCAGTTCGTGCTCACTGAAGCTTTCTTT. Translated: CVSSQFVLTEAFF. This rearrangement joins TRBV27 to TRBJ1-1; D is ambiguous. This CDR3 is 13 amino acids long. CDR1 is MNHEY, CDR2 SMNVEV, per germline (reference sequence).

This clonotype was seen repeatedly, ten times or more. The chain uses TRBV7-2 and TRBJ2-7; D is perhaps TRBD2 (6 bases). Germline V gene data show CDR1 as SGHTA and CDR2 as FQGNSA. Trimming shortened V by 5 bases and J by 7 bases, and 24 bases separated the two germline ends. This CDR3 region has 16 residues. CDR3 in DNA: TGTGCCAGCAGCCCAAAGCCGGGCCTAGCGTCGGGGGAGCAGTACTTC. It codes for CASSPKPGLASGEQYF.

The CDR3 region is CASMAGAYNSPLHF. The CDR3 DNA follows: TGTGCCAGCATGGCCGGGGCGTATAATTCACCCCTCCACTTT. The chain uses TRBV7-9 and TRBJ1-6; D might be TRBD1 (5 bases). Between the trimmed V and J ends, which lost 7 bases and 4 bases, there was a span of 11 bases. The length of the CDR3 is 14 residues. CDR1 and CDR2 (germline): SEHNR, FQNEAQ (reference sequence).